One and the same sample provided the 23 T cell receptor beta chains below, sequenced in a study of blood T cell repertoires in COVID-19. Sequencing used immunoSEQ multiplex PCR; TCRdb keeps in-frame clones, though not all of them. In the table there are around 130,000 clones, roughly 84% of which are singletons. The sequencing sample was made of peripheral blood. All receptors derive from a man aged 55 to 70 with acute or convalescent COVID-19.

J is TRBJ2-7 and V is TRBV19, with 11 bases matching TRBD2. This CDR3 region has 14 residues. V gave up 4 bases and J gave up 6 bases; unmatched junction bases: 5. The germline gives CDR1 LNHDA, CDR2 SQIVND (reference sequence). The CDR3 reads CASSKLAGESEQYF. The CDR3 bases are TGTGCCAGTAGTAAACTAGCGGGAGAAAGCGAGCAGTACTTC.

This chain links TRBV6-1 with TRBJ2-4; 7 nucleotides align to TRBD2. The CDR3 covers 16 residues. V was pared by 0 bases and J by 7 bases, with 9 bases of the junction left unmatched. The V gene's germline CDR1 is MNHNS and CDR2 SASEGT. The CDR3 protein is CASSEALGGAVNIQYF. The CDR3 nucleotides are TGTGCCAGCAGTGAAGCGCTGGGAGGGGCAGTGAACATTCAGTACTTC.

CDR3 region: CASSGAGTSGQETQYF. DNA of the CDR3: TGCGCCAGCAGCGGCGCCGGGACTAGCGGCCAAGAGACCCAGTACTTC. The chain carries TRBV5-1 and TRBJ2-5, with 11 positions matching TRBD2. The V gene's germline CDR1 is SGHRS and CDR2 YFSETQ. V trimming: 4 bases; J trimming: 1 base; junction bases outside the gene matches: 6. The CDR3 contains 16 residues.

This clone has just a few counts. The V and J genes are TRBV5-1 and TRBJ1-3; D gene ambiguous. CDR3 length: 13 residues. Trimming shortened V by 6 bases and J by 2 bases, and 9 bases separated the two germline ends. The germline V gene has CDR1 SGHRS and CDR2 YFSETQ. The CDR3 region is CASKRDTGNTIYF. For the CDR3, the DNA is TGCGCCAGCAAACGGGATACTGGAAACACCATATATTTT.

The V call is TRBV10-2, the J call TRBJ1-1, with a possible D match to TRBD1 (6 bases). CDR3 length: 16 residues. Germline lookup yields CDR1 WSHSY and CDR2 SAAADI. Trimming cost V 2 bases and J 3 bases, with 16 bases left between them. The CDR3 DNA is TGCGCCAGCAGTGAGGTGGCAGGGGTTGAGGACACTGAAGCTTTCTTT. The encoded protein is CASSEVAGVEDTEAFF.

The rearrangement uses TRBV5-1 and TRBJ1-2; D is undetermined. CDR3 length: 15 residues. The V gene lost 0 bases and the J gene lost 4 bases, with 13 bases spanning the gap. The germline V gene encodes CDR1 SGHRS and CDR2 YFSETQ. The CDR3 spells CASSLASSPSYGYTF. CDR3 DNA: TGCGCCAGCAGCTTGGCCTCTAGTCCGTCCTATGGCTACACCTTC. The whole variable domain, remainder taken from reference TRBV5-1 and TRBJ1-2, is KAGVTQTPRYLIKTRGQQVTLSCSPISGHRSVSWYQQTPGQGLQFLFEYFSETQRNKGNFPGRFSGRQFSNSRSEMNVSTLELGDSALYLCASSLASSPSYGYTFGSGTRLTVV.

This clone showed up just once. The rearrangement joins TRBV10-3 to TRBJ2-4, with a possible D match to TRBD1 (5 bases). The CDR3 extends over 15 amino acids. Trimming took off 3 bases at V and 0 bases at J, with 9 bases between the two ends. CDR1 is ENHRY, CDR2 SYGVKD, per germline. In nucleotides, the CDR3 is TGTGCCATCAGTGACCCGACAGTAGCCAAAAACATTCAGTACTTC. This gives the protein CAISDPTVAKNIQYF.

The J gene is TRBJ2-5, the V gene TRBV5-1; tentative D call: TRBD1 (5 bases). The CDR3 is 15 amino acids. The ends were cut back, 8 bases at V and 4 bases at J, with 21 bases in the middle. Germline V gene sequence: CDR1 SGHRS, CDR2 YFSETQ. This CDR3 reads CASKQSDTTGETQYF. The CDR3 nucleotides are TGCGCCAGTAAACAAAGTGACACCACAGGAGAGACCCAGTACTTC.

This chain connects TRBV19 to TRBJ2-1, with D possibly TRBD1 on 6 matching bases. CDR1 and CDR2 from the germline V gene are LNHDA and SQIVND (reference sequence). V was trimmed by 3 bases and J by 8 bases, leaving 20 bases between them. The CDR3 loop spans 16 amino acids. The CDR3 nucleotides are TGTGCCAGTAGTATCCTTCCTACAGACAGGTCCCATGAGCAGTTCTTC. Its protein is CASSILPTDRSHEQFF.

The table lists this clone with a few counts. This rearrangement joins TRBV23-1 to TRBJ1-4, with 9 bases identical to TRBD1. TRBV23-1 is classed as an ORF, of uncertain function. The CDR3 covers 12 residues. The J segment lost 10 bases and the V segment lost 9 bases, leaving 6 bases of the junction unmatched. The CDR3 DNA follows: TGCGCCAGAGGGAGACAGGGGGGAAAACTGTTTTTT. Protein: CARGRQGGKLFF.

The chain recombines TRBV12-3 or TRBV12-4 with TRBJ2-5, with D maybe TRBD2 (5 bases). V was clipped by 5 bases and J by 3 bases, with 10 bases between them. This CDR3 has 13 residues. CDR3 protein: CASSENGEETQYF. The CDR3 DNA is TGTGCCAGCAGTGAAAACGGGGAAGAGACCCAGTACTTC.

CDR3 in DNA: TGTGCCAGCAGCTCAACGGGACTAGCGTCTGGTACGCAGTATTTT. Amino acids: CASSSTGLASGTQYF. The chain recombines TRBV7-3 with TRBJ2-3; TRBD2 matches 10 bases. The length of the CDR3 is 15 residues. The junction had 9 bases not matched to a gene; V was cut back by 4 bases and J by 8 bases. The V gene's germline CDR1 is SGHTA and CDR2 FQGTGA.

J is TRBJ2-7 and V is TRBV5-6; 10 nucleotides agree with TRBD2. CDR3 size: 16 residues. Losses at the gene ends were 0 bases for V and 2 bases for J; bases not matched to a gene: 5. The germline V gene encodes CDR1 SGHDT and CDR2 YYEEEE. The CDR3 spells CASSLVRAGGTYEQYF. The CDR3 DNA reads TGTGCCAGCAGCTTGGTCCGAGCGGGGGGGACCTACGAGCAGTACTTC.

The V and J genes are TRBV7-3 and TRBJ2-3, with a tentative D call TRBD2 (7 bases). CDR1 is SGHTA and CDR2 is FQGTGA in the germline V gene. The CDR3 sequence is 15 residues long. The V end was cut by 5 bases, the J end by 10 bases, with 22 bases between. CDR3 region: CASSPFLAEGGAQYF. DNA of the CDR3: TGTGCCAGCAGCCCTTTTCTAGCGGAGGGGGGGGCGCAGTATTTT.

This sequence joins TRBV24-1 and TRBJ1-1; no clear D gene. The CDR3 is made up of 11 amino acids. Germline CDR1 is KGHDR and CDR2 is SFDVKD. The V end lost 8 bases, the J end lost 8 bases, and 11 bases lay between the germline ends. CDR3 bases: TGTGCCACCACCTCCCTCGGGGAAGCTTTCTTT. This encodes CATTSLGEAFF.

The chain couples TRBV6-1 to TRBJ1-1; the D is unclear. Between the trimmed V and J ends, which lost 2 bases and 0 bases, there was a span of 10 bases. There are 15 residues in the CDR3. Germline CDR1 is MNHNS and CDR2 is SASEGT. For the CDR3, the DNA is TGTGCCAGCAGTGAATACGGGGAGGTGAACACTGAAGCTTTCTTT. This encodes CASSEYGEVNTEAFF.

CDR3 loop: CASRAAGAPWEKLFF. The DNA of the CDR3 is TGTGCCAGCAGGGCCGCAGGGGCCCCTTGGGAAAAACTGTTTTTT. The rearrangement uses TRBV28 and TRBJ1-4, with a weak D call TRBD1 (6 bases). This CDR3 comprises 15 residues. Trimming left V 6 bases short and J 8 bases short, with 19 bases between. The germline V gene has CDR1 MDHEN and CDR2 SYDVKM. The variable domain in full, with the rest retrieved from reference TRBV28 and TRBJ1-4, is DVKVTQSSRYLVKRTGEKVFLECVQDMDHENMFWYRQDPGLGLRLIYFSYDVKMKEKGDIPEGYSVSREKKERFSLILESASTNQTSMYLCASRAAGAPWEKLFFGSGTQLSVL.

The chain uses TRBV5-6 and TRBJ1-1, with TRBD1 matching over 9 bases. Germline loops: CDR1 SGHDT, CDR2 YYEEEE. This CDR3 is built from 15 residues. V was pared by 4 bases and J by 6 bases, with 10 bases of the junction left unmatched. The CDR3 DNA follows: TGTGCCAGCAGCCCAACGGGACAGGGTTTCGCTGAAGCTTTCTTT. This gives the protein CASSPTGQGFAEAFF.

This chain connects TRBV7-9 to TRBJ1-3; D remains ambiguous. The J call may be incorrect, as the DNA end agrees better with TRBJ2-2. The CDR3 length is 14 residues. Germline V gene data show CDR1 as SEHNR and CDR2 as FQNEAQ (reference sequence). The CDR3 spells CASSLGPATGELFF. The CDR3 bases are TGTGCCAGCAGCTTAGGGCCTGCGACCGGGGAGCTGTTTTTT.

The chain joins TRBV11-2 to TRBJ2-5; D remains ambiguous. The V gene lost 0 bases and the J gene lost 2 bases, with 13 bases spanning the gap. The CDR3 has 16 amino acids. The germline V gene encodes CDR1 SGHAT and CDR2 FQNNGV. The CDR3 DNA follows: TGTGCCAGCAGCTTAGAAGTGCGGAGCCTGCAAGAGACCCAGTACTTC. Its protein product is CASSLEVRSLQETQYF.

This clone showed up many times. This chain joins TRBV5-1 and TRBJ2-6; 11 positions match TRBD1. The V gene's germline CDR1 is SGHRS and CDR2 YFSETQ. With V trimmed by 4 bases and J by 9 bases, 6 bases remained unmatched. The CDR3 contains 15 residues. The CDR3 region is CASSPGTGGDNVLTF. The DNA of the CDR3 is TGCGCCAGCAGCCCCGGGACAGGGGGTGACAACGTCCTGACTTTC.

This clone was observed once. The chain uses TRBV7-3 and TRBJ2-7; 11 bases are a match to TRBD2. Germline CDR1 SGHTA, CDR2 FQGTGA. The V segment lost 5 bases and the J segment 4 bases; nucleotides outside the gene matches: 4. CDR3 length: 14 amino acids. CDR3 DNA sequence: TGTGCCAGCAGCATTAGCGGGGGGGCTTACGAGCAGTACTTC. Translated: CASSISGGAYEQYF.

J is TRBJ2-7 and V is TRBV9; 11 positions agree with TRBD2. The J segment lost 6 bases and the V segment lost 4 bases, leaving 9 bases of the junction unmatched. The CDR3 contains 15 residues. The germline CDR1 and CDR2 sequences are SGDLS and YYNGEE. CDR3 amino acids: CASSPTGLAGSEQYF. The CDR3 DNA sequence: TGTGCCAGCAGCCCCACCGGACTAGCGGGTTCCGAGCAGTACTTC.